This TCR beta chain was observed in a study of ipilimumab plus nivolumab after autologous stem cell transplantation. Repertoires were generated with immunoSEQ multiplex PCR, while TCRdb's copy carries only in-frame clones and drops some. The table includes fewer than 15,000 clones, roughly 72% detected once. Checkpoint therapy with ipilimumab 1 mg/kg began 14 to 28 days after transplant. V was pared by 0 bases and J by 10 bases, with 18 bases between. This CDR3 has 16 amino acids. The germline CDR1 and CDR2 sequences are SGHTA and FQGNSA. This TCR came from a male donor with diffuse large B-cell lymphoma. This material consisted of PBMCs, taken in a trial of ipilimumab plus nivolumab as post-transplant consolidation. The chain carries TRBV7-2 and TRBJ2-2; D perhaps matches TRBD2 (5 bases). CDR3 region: CASSLAGLGLQVELFF. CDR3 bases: TGTGCCAGCAGCTTAGCCGGACTGGGTCTGCAAGTGGAGCTGTTTTTT. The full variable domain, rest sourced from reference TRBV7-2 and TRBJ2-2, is GAGVSQSPSNKVTEKGKDVELRCDPISGHTALYWYRQSLGQGLEFLIYFQGNSAPDKSGLPSDRFSAERTGGSVSTLTIQRTQQEDSAVYLCASSLAGLGLQVELFFGEGSRLTVL.